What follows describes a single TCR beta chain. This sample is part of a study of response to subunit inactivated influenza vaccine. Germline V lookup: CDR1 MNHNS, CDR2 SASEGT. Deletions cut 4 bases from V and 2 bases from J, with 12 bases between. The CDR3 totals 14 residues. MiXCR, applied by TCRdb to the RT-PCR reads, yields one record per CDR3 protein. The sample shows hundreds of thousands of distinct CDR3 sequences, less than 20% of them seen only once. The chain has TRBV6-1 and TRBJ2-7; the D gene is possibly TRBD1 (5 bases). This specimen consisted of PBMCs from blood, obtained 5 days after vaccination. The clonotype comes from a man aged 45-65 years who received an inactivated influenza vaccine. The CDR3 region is CASSVQGRTYEQYF. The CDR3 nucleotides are TGTGCCAGCAGTGTGCAGGGCCGAACCTACGAGCAGTACTTC.